The 26 T cell receptor beta chains below all came from one sample that was sequenced in a study of identifying expanded T cells in peripheral blood. Repertoires were generated with immunoSEQ multiplex PCR, while TCRdb's copy carries only in-frame clones and drops some. The table lists some 95,000 clones, around 90% of them singletons. The sample taken for sequencing was blood. The receptors were sampled from a person between 18 and 75 years old in good health.

Only a few counts were recorded for this clone. The chain carries TRBV19 and TRBJ1-5, with 8 bases matching TRBD1. This CDR3 spans 16 amino acids. V lost 6 bases to trimming and J lost 3 bases; unmatched junction nucleotides: 10. From germline, CDR1 is LNHDA and CDR2 SQIVND (reference sequence). CDR3 in amino acids: CASSNRGVNTNQPQHF. The CDR3 DNA reads as TGTGCCAGTAGCAACAGGGGGGTGAATACCAATCAGCCCCAGCATTTT. Supplemented by reference TRBV19 and TRBJ1-5, the full variable domain reads DGGITQSPKYLFRKEGQNVTLSCEQNLNHDAMYWYRQDPGQGLRLIYYSQIVNDFQKGDIAEGYSVSREKKESFPLTVTSAQKNPTAFYLCASSNRGVNTNQPQHFGDGTRLSIL.

V and J are TRBV10-3 and TRBJ1-1; the D is unclear. Per the germline V gene, CDR1 is ENHRY and CDR2 is SYGVKD. CDR3 length: 14 amino acids. Deletions cut 4 bases from V and 1 base from J, with 10 bases between. Here the CDR3 reads CAISVGVENTEAFF. CDR3 DNA: TGTGCCATCAGTGTGGGTGTAGAGAACACTGAAGCTTTCTTT.

This clone was picked up one time. The J gene is TRBJ1-2, the V gene TRBV19; TRBD1 is a possible D gene (5 bases). V was shortened by 3 bases and J by 2 bases, with 7 bases between the two germline ends. Germline CDR1 LNHDA, CDR2 SQIVND (reference sequence). CDR3 length equals 13 residues. CDR3 sequence reads: CASSMGLNYGYTF. The CDR3 region has the DNA TGTGCCAGTAGTATGGGACTAAACTATGGCTACACCTTC.

The chain employs TRBV9 and TRBJ1-2; the D gene is possibly TRBD1 (6 bases). Germline V gene lookup returns CDR1 SGDLS and CDR2 YYNGEE. V was cut by 3 bases and J by 4 bases, with 16 bases left in between. The CDR3 covers 15 residues. CDR3 nucleotides: TGTGCCAGCAGCGCCCCTGCGACAGGAGTCTATGGCTACACCTTC. It specifies CASSAPATGVYGYTF. The variable domain in full, with the rest retrieved from reference TRBV9 and TRBJ1-2, is DSGVTQTPKHLITATGQRVTLRCSPRSGDLSVYWYQQSLDQGLQFLIQYYNGEERAKGNILERFSAQQFPDLHSELNLSSLELGDSALYFCASSAPATGVYGYTFGSGTRLTVV.

The chain has TRBV11-2 and TRBJ1-2; the match to TRBD1 covers 7 bases. V lost 3 bases, J lost 0 bases, and 7 bases stayed unmatched. The CDR3 is 16 amino acids. From germline, CDR1 is SGHAT and CDR2 FQNNGV. CDR3 loop: CASSFATGLTNYGYTF. CDR3 nucleotide sequence: TGTGCCAGCAGCTTTGCGACAGGGCTGACTAACTATGGCTACACCTTC.

The gene calls are TRBV5-1 and TRBJ2-7, with D hard to call. From germline, CDR1 is SGHRS and CDR2 YFSETQ. This CDR3 region has 13 residues. Trimming pared 0 bases from V and 0 bases from J, leaving 4 bases between. CDR3 sequence: CASSLGFSYEQYF. In DNA, the CDR3 is TGCGCCAGCAGCTTGGGATTCTCCTACGAGCAGTACTTC.

V gene TRBV6-6 combines with J gene TRBJ1-2, with 7 bases identical to TRBD1. The CDR3 extends over 12 amino acids. CDR1 is MNHNY and CDR2 is SVGAGI in the germline V gene (reference sequence). V was clipped by 7 bases and J by 6 bases; unmatched bases: 5. CDR3 sequence reads: CASTDTGDGYTF. CDR3 nucleotide sequence: TGTGCCAGCACCGACACAGGGGATGGCTACACCTTC.

This chain uses TRBV5-1 with TRBJ1-4, with TRBD1 matching 8 bases. J gave up 2 bases and V 0 bases, and 0 bases lay outside the gene matches. Germline V lookup: CDR1 SGHRS, CDR2 YFSETQ. The CDR3 spans 15 residues. CDR3 bases: TGCGCCAGCAGCTTGGGGACAGGGACTAATGAAAAACTGTTTTTT. This translates into CASSLGTGTNEKLFF. Full variable domain (outside the CDR3, taken from reference TRBV5-1 and TRBJ1-4): KAGVTQTPRYLIKTRGQQVTLSCSPISGHRSVSWYQQTPGQGLQFLFEYFSETQRNKGNFPGRFSGRQFSNSRSEMNVSTLELGDSALYLCASSLGTGTNEKLFFGSGTQLSVL.

J is TRBJ1-2 and V is TRBV14; possible D gene TRBD1, 6 bases. This CDR3 contains 18 residues. The germline CDR1 and CDR2 sequences are SGHDN and FVKESK. Trimming took 3 bases from V and 5 from J, leaving 25 bases between them. The CDR3 here is CASSQNHGTPRRFYGYTF. The CDR3 region has the DNA TGTGCCAGCAGCCAGAACCACGGGACACCACGTCGTTTTTATGGCTACACCTTC.

This sequence joins TRBV7-2 and TRBJ1-5; D is possibly TRBD1 (5 bases). V dropped 6 bases and J dropped 0 bases, with 18 bases sitting between them. Germline V gene lookup returns CDR1 SGHTA and CDR2 FQGNSA. The CDR3 runs to 17 residues. In nucleotides, the CDR3 is TGTGCCAGCAGTTCCTCGACAGCCCCCCATAGCAATCAGCCCCAGCATTTT. This encodes CASSSSTAPHSNQPQHF.

The genes are TRBV5-1 and TRBJ2-1; the D is unclear. Germline CDR1 SGHRS, CDR2 YFSETQ. The CDR3 has 14 amino acids. Trimming cost V 4 bases and J 7 bases, with 15 bases left between them. The CDR3 is CASSDPILVNEQFF. The CDR3 DNA follows: TGCGCCAGCAGCGACCCGATCCTAGTAAATGAGCAGTTCTTC.

This clone was picked up a small number of times. The chain uses TRBV7-9 and TRBJ1-2; TRBD1 might be the D (5 bases). Germline V gene sequence: CDR1 SEHNR, CDR2 FQNEAQ (reference sequence). Trimming stripped 1 base from V and 13 bases from J, with 16 bases between. The CDR3 covers 13 residues. The CDR3 protein is CASSLEVTARGTF. In nucleotides, the CDR3 is TGTGCCAGCAGCTTAGAGGTGACAGCCCGGGGCACCTTC. Combining the CDR3 with reference TRBV7-9 and TRBJ1-2 gives the whole variable domain DTGVSQNPRHKITKRGQNVTFRCDPISEHNRLYWYRQTLGQGPEFLTYFQNEAQLEKSRLLSDRFSAERPKGSFSTLEIQRTEQGDSAMYLCASSLEVTARGTFGSGTRLTVV.

V and J are TRBV7-3 and TRBJ2-3; perhaps TRBD2 as D (7 bases). Trimming removed 5 bases at V and 2 bases at J, with 11 bases between. The CDR3 loop spans 14 amino acids. The germline V gene has CDR1 SGHTA and CDR2 FQGTGA. The chain's CDR3 is CASSLGGATDTQYF. The CDR3 DNA sequence: TGTGCCAGCAGCCTGGGGGGGGCCACAGATACGCAGTATTTT.

V and J are TRBV7-2 and TRBJ1-5, with D possibly TRBD1 on 6 matching bases. This CDR3 comprises 15 residues. CDR1 is SGHTA, CDR2 FQGNSA, per germline. V was shortened by 5 bases and J by 2 bases, with 13 bases between the two germline ends. The CDR3 DNA reads as TGTGCCAGCAGCGGAGGGGGGGTGGGCAATCAGCCCCAGCATTTT. This translates into CASSGGGVGNQPQHF.

V and J are TRBV5-1 and TRBJ2-1; weak D call: TRBD2 (5 bases). The CDR3 is 15 residues long. Germline loops: CDR1 SGHRS, CDR2 YFSETQ. The V end was cut by 1 base, the J end by 7 bases, with 15 bases between. The CDR3 is CASSLKSGPQNEQFF. CDR3 nucleotides: TGCGCCAGCAGCTTGAAAAGCGGACCTCAGAATGAGCAGTTCTTC.

The rearrangement joins TRBV18 to TRBJ2-2, with a weak D call TRBD1 (6 bases). The V end was cut by 10 bases, the J end by 0 bases, with 12 bases between. In germline, CDR1 is KGHSH, CDR2 LQKENI. This CDR3 region has 14 residues. Written as DNA, the CDR3 is TGTGCCACACGACAGGCCCCGAACACCGGGGAGCTGTTTTTT. Protein product: CATRQAPNTGELFF.

The V gene is TRBV27, the J gene TRBJ1-3; no firm D call. The V gene lost 3 bases and the J gene lost 2 bases, with 11 bases spanning the gap. Germline V CDR1 and CDR2: MNHEY, SMNVEV (reference sequence). This CDR3 contains 15 residues. CDR3 nucleotides: TGTGCCAGCAGTTTTAAGGAAGAAACTGGAAACACCATATATTTT. It translates to CASSFKEETGNTIYF.

The rearrangement links TRBV10-3 to TRBJ1-2; 7 nucleotides line up with TRBD1. The CDR3 consists of 13 residues. Germline values: CDR1 ENHRY, CDR2 SYGVKD. V trimming: 9 bases; J trimming: 1 base; junction bases outside the gene matches: 5. CDR3 sequence (DNA): TGTGCCATAGGACAGGCGGGTAACTATGGCTACACCTTC. Encoded protein: CAIGQAGNYGYTF.

This clone showed up just a few times. The chain's CDR3 is CASSPWTGPYVGTF. The CDR3 nucleotides read TGTGCCAGCAGCCCCTGGACAGGGCCCTATGTTGGCACCTTC. V is TRBV13 and J is TRBJ1-2; 8 bases match TRBD1. CDR3 length: 14 residues. J gave up 13 bases and V 5 bases, and 15 bases lay outside the gene matches. Germline V CDR1 and CDR2: PRHDT, FYEKMQ (reference sequence).

The genes are TRBV6-1 and TRBJ1-1; TRBD1 matches at 7 bases. Per the germline V gene, CDR1 is MNHNS and CDR2 is SASEGT. There are 14 residues in the CDR3. V was clipped by 6 bases and J by 4 bases; unmatched bases: 8. The CDR3 nucleotides read TGTGCCAGCAGGTATCCGACAGGGTTCACTGAAGCTTTCTTT. Residues: CASRYPTGFTEAFF.

The chain carries TRBV6-1 and TRBJ1-4, with D possibly TRBD1 on 6 matching bases. From germline, CDR1 is MNHNS and CDR2 SASEGT. Trimming removed 3 bases from V and 8 bases from J, with 16 bases in between. This CDR3 is built from 15 residues. The CDR3 here is CASSETDRSGEKLFF. CDR3 in DNA: TGTGCCAGCAGTGAGACCGACAGGTCTGGCGAAAAACTGTTTTTT.

The chain joins TRBV7-6 to TRBJ2-2; D remains ambiguous. Germline V gene sequence: CDR1 SGHVS, CDR2 FNYEAQ. V was trimmed by 1 base and J by 1 base, leaving 4 bases between them. This CDR3 spans 14 amino acids. The CDR3 nucleotides read TGTGCCAGCAGCTTAGAACAGAACACCGGGGAGCTGTTTTTT. It yields the protein CASSLEQNTGELFF.

This clone was found once. In DNA, the CDR3 is TGTGCCAGCAGTCTTACCTCCGGGACAGGGAGCACAGATACGCAGTATTTT. Its protein is CASSLTSGTGSTDTQYF. The genes are TRBV6-4 and TRBJ2-3, with 9 bases fitting TRBD1. With V trimmed by 5 bases and J by 0 bases, 9 bases remained unmatched. Germline CDR1 is MRHNA and CDR2 is SNTAGT. This CDR3 spans 17 amino acids.

The chain uses TRBV2 and TRBJ2-3; D possibly uses TRBD1 or TRBD2 (5 bases each). Germline assignment: CDR1 SNHLY and CDR2 FYNNEI. V was trimmed by 6 bases and J by 11 bases, leaving 21 bases between them. This CDR3 comprises 14 residues. The CDR3 is CASSDSGTHLGQYF. Here the CDR3 DNA reads TGTGCCAGCAGCGACTCCGGGACCCATTTAGGGCAGTATTTT.

The chain uses TRBV7-6 and TRBJ2-7; the D gene could be TRBD1 or TRBD2 (6 bases each). CDR1 and CDR2 (germline): SGHVS, FNYEAQ. Trimming pared 1 base from V and 5 bases from J, leaving 15 bases between. This CDR3 region has 15 residues. The CDR3: CASSLDREVWDEQYF. CDR3 DNA sequence: TGTGCCAGCAGCTTAGACAGGGAGGTCTGGGACGAGCAGTACTTC.

This chain connects TRBV7-9 to TRBJ1-4; D remains unclear. Germline V gene sequence: CDR1 SEHNR, CDR2 FQNEAQ (reference sequence). V lost 5 bases and J lost 8, with 15 bases in between. The length of the CDR3 is 14 residues. The CDR3 reads CASSPGLAGEKLFF. CDR3 nucleotides: TGTGCCAGCAGCCCTGGGTTGGCTGGGGAAAAACTGTTTTTT. Full variable domain (remainder filled in from reference TRBV7-9 and TRBJ1-4): DTGVSQNPRHKITKRGQNVTFRCDPISEHNRLYWYRQTLGQGPEFLTYFQNEAQLEKSRLLSDRFSAERPKGSFSTLEIQRTEQGDSAMYLCASSPGLAGEKLFFGSGTQLSVL.